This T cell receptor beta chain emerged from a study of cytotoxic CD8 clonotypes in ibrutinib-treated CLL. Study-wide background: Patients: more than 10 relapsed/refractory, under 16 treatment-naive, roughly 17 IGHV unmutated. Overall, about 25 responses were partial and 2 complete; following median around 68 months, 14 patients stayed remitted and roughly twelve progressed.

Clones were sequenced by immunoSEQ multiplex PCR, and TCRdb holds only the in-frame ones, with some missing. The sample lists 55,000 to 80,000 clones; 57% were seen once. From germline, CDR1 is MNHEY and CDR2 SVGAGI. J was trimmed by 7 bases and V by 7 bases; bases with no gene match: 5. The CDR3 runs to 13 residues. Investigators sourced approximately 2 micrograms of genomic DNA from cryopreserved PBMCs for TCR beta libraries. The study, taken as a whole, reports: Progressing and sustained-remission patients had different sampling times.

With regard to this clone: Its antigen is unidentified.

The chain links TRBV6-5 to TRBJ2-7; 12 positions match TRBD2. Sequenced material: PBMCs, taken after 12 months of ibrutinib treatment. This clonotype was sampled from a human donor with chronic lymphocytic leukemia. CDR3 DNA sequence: TGTGCCAGCAAGGGACTAGCGGGTAGTGAGCAGTACTTC. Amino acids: CASKGLAGSEQYF.